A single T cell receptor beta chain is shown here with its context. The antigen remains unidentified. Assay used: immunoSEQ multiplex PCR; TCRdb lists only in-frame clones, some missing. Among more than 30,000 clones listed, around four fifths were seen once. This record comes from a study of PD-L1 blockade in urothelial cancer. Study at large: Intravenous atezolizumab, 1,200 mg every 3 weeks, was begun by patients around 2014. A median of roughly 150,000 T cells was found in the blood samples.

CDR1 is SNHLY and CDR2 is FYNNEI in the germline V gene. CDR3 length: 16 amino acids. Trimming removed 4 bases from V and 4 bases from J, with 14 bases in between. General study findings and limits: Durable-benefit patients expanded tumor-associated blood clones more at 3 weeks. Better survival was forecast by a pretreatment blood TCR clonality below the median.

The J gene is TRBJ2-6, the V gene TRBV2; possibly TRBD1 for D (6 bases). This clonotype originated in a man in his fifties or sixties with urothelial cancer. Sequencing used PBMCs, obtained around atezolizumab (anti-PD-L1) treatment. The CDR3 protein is CASSVSGVGGANVLTF. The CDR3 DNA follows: TGTGCCAGCAGTGTGTCAGGGGTAGGCGGGGCCAACGTCCTGACTTTC.